The 5 T cell receptor beta chains below all came from one sample that was sequenced in a study of T cells in Graves' hyperthyroidism and ophthalmopathy (dated by TCRdb to the late 2010s). The library was obtained by multiplex PCR. The listed sequencing device is Illumina HiSeq 2000. The TCR beta CDR3 regions were amplified from RNA transcripts. The first round of RT-PCR for the TCR CDR3 was performed with the HTBI primer set and the Qiagen OneStep RT-PCR kit. TCRdb reran the public reads through fastp at Q25 and MiXCR, keeping productive beta chains. Each CDR3 protein appears once, grouped with its most common genes and DNA. Across this sample there are roughly 720,000 distinct CDR3 sequences, with around 15% seen only once. Of the sample, 15% to 19% is held by the ten largest clones. The specimen was blood. Source of these receptors: a man aged 50-60 years with Graves' hyperthyroidism.

In this sample, this clonotype turned up many times. This rearrangement joins TRBV27 to TRBJ2-7; 11 positions agree with TRBD2. Trimming cost V 1 base and J 4 bases; bases outside gene matches: 3. This CDR3 spans 15 amino acids. Germline CDR1 reads MNHEY; CDR2 reads SMNVEV (reference sequence). In DNA form, the CDR3 reads TGTGCCAGCAGTTTATGGGCTAGCGGGAGGTACGAGCAGTACTTC. Translated, it gives CASSLWASGRYEQYF.

CDR3 amino acids: CATQDRAGNQPQHF. The CDR3 DNA is TGTGCCACCCAGGACAGGGCGGGCAATCAGCCCCAGCATTTT. This sequence joins TRBV6-1 and TRBJ1-5; 8 bases agree with TRBD1. V lost 10 bases and J lost 2; bases outside the gene matches: 7. From germline, CDR1 is MNHNS and CDR2 SASEGT. The CDR3 consists of 14 residues.

In this sample, this clonotype turned up a few times. The V and J genes are TRBV10-3 and TRBJ2-5; possibly TRBD1 for D (5 bases). Germline lookup yields CDR1 ENHRY and CDR2 SYGVKD. This CDR3 comprises 14 residues. Trimming took 4 bases from V and 5 from J, leaving 14 bases between them. The CDR3 region is CAISVSKGLETQYF. CDR3 coding DNA: TGTGCCATCAGTGTCTCAAAGGGGTTGGAGACCCAGTACTTC.

This sequence joins TRBV20-1 and TRBJ2-1; D possibly corresponds to TRBD2 (6 bases). There are 16 residues in the CDR3. Germline V gene sequence: CDR1 DFQATT, CDR2 SNEGSKA (reference sequence). With 8 bases removed from V and 2 bases from J, the gap between germline ends came to 22 bases. As DNA, the CDR3 is TGCAGTTTTATCAACATCGCGGGGCCGCCCTACAATGAGCAGTTCTTC. Translation: CSFINIAGPPYNEQFF.

The chain is built from TRBV27 and TRBJ2-1; 13 bases map to TRBD2. The length of the CDR3 is 17 residues. With 5 bases clipped from V and 2 bases from J, the junction kept 6 bases outside the gene matches. Germline V gene lookup returns CDR1 MNHEY and CDR2 SMNVEV (reference sequence). For the CDR3, the DNA is TGTGCCAGCAGTCCCTACGGACTAGCGGGAGCCTACAATGAGCAGTTCTTC. This gives the protein CASSPYGLAGAYNEQFF.